The present T cell receptor beta chain was sequenced within a study of blood T cell repertoires in COVID-19. The CDR3 loop spans 14 amino acids. V dropped 6 bases and J dropped 0 bases, with 9 bases sitting between them. The germline CDR1 and CDR2 sequences are MDHEN and SYDVKM. Method: immunoSEQ multiplex PCR; TCRdb's copy keeps in-frame clones and lacks some. The sample includes fewer than 350,000 clones, approximately 81% of them seen just once. Sequenced: PBMCs or T cells enriched from blood (not recorded which). The source of this sequence is a woman aged 25 to 45 who had been exposed to COVID-19. The chain is built from TRBV28 and TRBJ1-3; D call uncertain. CDR3 in DNA: TGTGCCAGCAGAAGTCGCTACTCTGGAAACACCATATATTTT. This translates into CASRSRYSGNTIYF. The variable domain in full, completed from reference TRBV28 and TRBJ1-3, reads DVKVTQSSRYLVKRTGEKVFLECVQDMDHENMFWYRQDPGLGLRLIYFSYDVKMKEKGDIPEGYSVSREKKERFSLILESASTNQTSMYLCASRSRYSGNTIYFGEGSWLTVV.